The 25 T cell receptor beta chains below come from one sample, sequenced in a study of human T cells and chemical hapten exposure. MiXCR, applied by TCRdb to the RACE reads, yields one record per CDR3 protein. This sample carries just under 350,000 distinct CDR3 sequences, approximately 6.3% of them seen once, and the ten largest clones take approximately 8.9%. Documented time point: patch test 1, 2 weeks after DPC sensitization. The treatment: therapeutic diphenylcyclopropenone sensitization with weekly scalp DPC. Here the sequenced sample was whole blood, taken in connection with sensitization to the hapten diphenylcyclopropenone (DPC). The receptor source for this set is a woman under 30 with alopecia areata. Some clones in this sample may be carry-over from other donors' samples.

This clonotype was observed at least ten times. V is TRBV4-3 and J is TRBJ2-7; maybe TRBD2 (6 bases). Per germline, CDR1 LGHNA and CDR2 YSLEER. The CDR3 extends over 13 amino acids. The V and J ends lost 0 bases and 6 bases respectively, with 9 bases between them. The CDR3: CASSQEPEGEQYF. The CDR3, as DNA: TGCGCCAGCAGCCAAGAACCGGAGGGCGAGCAGTACTTC.

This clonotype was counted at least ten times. The CDR3 loop is CASSFRVALAKNIQYF. CDR3 DNA: TGTGCCAGCAGCTTCCGGGTCGCGTTAGCCAAAAACATTCAGTACTTC. J is TRBJ2-4 and V is TRBV7-8; D not certain. CDR1 is SGHVS, CDR2 FQNEAQ, per germline. The V and J ends lost 3 bases and 0 bases respectively, with 12 bases between them. This CDR3 contains 16 residues.

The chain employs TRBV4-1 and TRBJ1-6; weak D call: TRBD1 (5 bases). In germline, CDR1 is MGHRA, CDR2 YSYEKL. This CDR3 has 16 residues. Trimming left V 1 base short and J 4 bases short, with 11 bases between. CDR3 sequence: CASSQGEGPYNSPLHF. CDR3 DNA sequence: TGCGCCAGCAGCCAAGGAGAGGGACCGTATAATTCACCCCTCCACTTT.

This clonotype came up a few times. CDR3 loop: CASSPSRGVREQYF. CDR3 bases: TGTGCCAGCAGCCCATCCAGGGGGGTAAGGGAGCAGTACTTC. The chain links TRBV7-2 to TRBJ2-7; D is perhaps TRBD1 (7 bases). Per germline, CDR1 SGHTA and CDR2 FQGNSA. V gave up 5 bases and J gave up 7 bases, with 18 bases separating them. This CDR3 has 14 amino acids. Combining the CDR3 with reference TRBV7-2 and TRBJ2-7 gives the whole variable domain GAGVSQSPSNKVTEKGKDVELRCDPISGHTALYWYRQSLGQGLEFLIYFQGNSAPDKSGLPSDRFSAERTGGSVSTLTIQRTQQEDSAVYLCASSPSRGVREQYFGPGTRLTVT.

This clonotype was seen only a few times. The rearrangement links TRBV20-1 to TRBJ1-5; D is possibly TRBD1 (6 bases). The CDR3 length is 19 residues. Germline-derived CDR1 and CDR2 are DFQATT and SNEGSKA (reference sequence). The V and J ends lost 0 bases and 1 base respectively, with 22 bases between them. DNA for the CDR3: TGCAGTGCTAGAGATCTCCGGGACACCCTTTCAGGGAGCAATCAGCCCCAGCATTTT. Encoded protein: CSARDLRDTLSGSNQPQHF.

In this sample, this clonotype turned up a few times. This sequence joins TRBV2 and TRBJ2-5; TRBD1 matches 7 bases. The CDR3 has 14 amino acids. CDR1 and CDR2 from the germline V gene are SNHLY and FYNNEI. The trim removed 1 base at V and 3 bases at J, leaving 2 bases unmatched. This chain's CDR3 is CASSEVQGEETQYF. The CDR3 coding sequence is TGTGCCAGCAGTGAAGTGCAGGGGGAAGAGACCCAGTACTTC. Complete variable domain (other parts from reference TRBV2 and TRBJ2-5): EPEVTQTPSHQVTQMGQEVILRCVPISNHLYFYWYRQILGQKVEFLVSFYNNEISEKSEIFDDQFSVERPDGSNFTLKIRSTKLEDSAMYFCASSEVQGEETQYFGPGTRLLVL.

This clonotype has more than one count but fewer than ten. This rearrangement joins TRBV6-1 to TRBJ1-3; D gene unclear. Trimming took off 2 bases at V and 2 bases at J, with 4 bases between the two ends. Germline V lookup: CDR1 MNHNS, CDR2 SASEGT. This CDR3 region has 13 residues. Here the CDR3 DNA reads TGTGCCAGCAGTGAAAACCCTGGAAACACCATATATTTT. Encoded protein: CASSENPGNTIYF.

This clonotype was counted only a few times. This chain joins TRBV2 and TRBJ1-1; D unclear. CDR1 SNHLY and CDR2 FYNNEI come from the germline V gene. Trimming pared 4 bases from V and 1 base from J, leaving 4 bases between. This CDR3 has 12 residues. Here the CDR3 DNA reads TGTGCCAGCAGTGTTAAGAACACTGAAGCTTTCTTT. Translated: CASSVKNTEAFF.

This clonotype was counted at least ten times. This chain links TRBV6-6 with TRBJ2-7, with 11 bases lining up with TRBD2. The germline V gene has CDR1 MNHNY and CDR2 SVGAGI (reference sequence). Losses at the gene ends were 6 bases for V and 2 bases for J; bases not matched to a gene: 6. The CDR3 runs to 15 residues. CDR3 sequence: CASRPGTSGTYEQYF. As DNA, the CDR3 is TGTGCCAGCAGGCCCGGGACTAGCGGCACCTACGAGCAGTACTTC.

CDR3 bases: TGCAGCGTTGAACACCGAAAAGAAGATACGCAGTATTTT. Protein: CSVEHRKEDTQYF. V and J are TRBV29-1 and TRBJ2-3; D uncertain. The CDR3 spans 13 residues. The V gene lost 2 bases and the J gene lost 5 bases, with 11 bases spanning the gap. The germline V gene has CDR1 SQVTM and CDR2 ANQGSEA.

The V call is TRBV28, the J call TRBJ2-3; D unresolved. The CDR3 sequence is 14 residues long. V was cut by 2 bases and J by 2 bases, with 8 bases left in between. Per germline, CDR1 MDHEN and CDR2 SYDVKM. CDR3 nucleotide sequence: TGTGCCAGCAGTTTAGGGGTCCCCACAGATACGCAGTATTTT. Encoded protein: CASSLGVPTDTQYF.

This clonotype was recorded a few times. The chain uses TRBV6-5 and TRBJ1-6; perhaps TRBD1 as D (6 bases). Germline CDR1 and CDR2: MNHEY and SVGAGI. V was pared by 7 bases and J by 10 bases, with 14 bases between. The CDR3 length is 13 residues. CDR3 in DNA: TGTGCCAGCAAGAGGGGGGTGAAGTCACCCCTCCACTTT. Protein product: CASKRGVKSPLHF.

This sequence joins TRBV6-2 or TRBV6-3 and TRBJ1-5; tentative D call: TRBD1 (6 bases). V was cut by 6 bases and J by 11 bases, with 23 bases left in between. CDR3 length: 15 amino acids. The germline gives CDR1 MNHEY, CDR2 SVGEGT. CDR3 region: CASRKQENNEGAQHF. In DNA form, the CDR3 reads TGTGCCAGCAGAAAGCAAGAGAACAACGAGGGGGCCCAGCATTTT.

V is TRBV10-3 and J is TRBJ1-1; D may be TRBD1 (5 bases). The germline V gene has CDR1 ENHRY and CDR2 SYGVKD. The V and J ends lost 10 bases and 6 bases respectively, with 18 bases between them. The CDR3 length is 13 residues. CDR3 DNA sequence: TGTGCCAACCGCCTCAGGGACGGGGCTGAAGCTTTCTTT. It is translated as CANRLRDGAEAFF.

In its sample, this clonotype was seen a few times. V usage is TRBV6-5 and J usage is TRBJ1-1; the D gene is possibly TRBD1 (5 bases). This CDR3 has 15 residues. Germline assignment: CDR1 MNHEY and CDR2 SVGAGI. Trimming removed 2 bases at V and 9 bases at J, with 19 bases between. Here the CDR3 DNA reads TGTGCCAGCAGTTACGGGCCAGGGATTACAAAAAAAGCTTTCTTT. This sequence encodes CASSYGPGITKKAFF.

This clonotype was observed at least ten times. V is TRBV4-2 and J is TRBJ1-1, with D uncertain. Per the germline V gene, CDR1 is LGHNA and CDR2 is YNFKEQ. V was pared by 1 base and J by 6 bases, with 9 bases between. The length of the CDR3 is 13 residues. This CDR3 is CASSQGQSPEAFF. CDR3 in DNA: TGTGCCAGCAGCCAAGGCCAGAGCCCTGAAGCTTTCTTT.

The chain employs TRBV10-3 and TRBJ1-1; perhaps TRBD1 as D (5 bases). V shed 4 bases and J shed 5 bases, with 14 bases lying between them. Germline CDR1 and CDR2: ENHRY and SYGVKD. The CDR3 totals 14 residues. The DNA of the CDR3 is TGTGCCATCAGTGGAATGGGGCGAGGAACTGAAGCTTTCTTT. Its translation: CAISGMGRGTEAFF.

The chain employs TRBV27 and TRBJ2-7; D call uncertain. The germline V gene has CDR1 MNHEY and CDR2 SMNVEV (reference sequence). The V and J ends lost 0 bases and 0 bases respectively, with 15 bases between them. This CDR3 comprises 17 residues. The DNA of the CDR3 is TGTGCCAGCAGTTTATCTCACAACCAGTTACGCTCCTACGAGCAGTACTTC. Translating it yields CASSLSHNQLRSYEQYF.

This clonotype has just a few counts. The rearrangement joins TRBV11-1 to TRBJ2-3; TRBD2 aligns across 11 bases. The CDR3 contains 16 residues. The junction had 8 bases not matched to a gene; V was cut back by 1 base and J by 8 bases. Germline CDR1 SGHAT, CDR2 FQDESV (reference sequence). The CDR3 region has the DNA TGTGCCAGCAGCTTAGAGACTAGCGGGGTTAGTGGTACGCAGTATTTT. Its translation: CASSLETSGVSGTQYF.

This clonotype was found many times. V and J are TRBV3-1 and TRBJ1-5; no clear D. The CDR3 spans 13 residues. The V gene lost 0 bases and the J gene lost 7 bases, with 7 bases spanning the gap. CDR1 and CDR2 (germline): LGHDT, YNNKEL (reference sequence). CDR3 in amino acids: CASSQDTIQPQHF. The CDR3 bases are TGTGCCAGCAGCCAAGATACCATCCAGCCCCAGCATTTT. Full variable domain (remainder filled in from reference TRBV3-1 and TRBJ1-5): DTAVSQTPKYLVTQMGNDKSIKCEQNLGHDTMYWYKQDSKKFLKIMFSYNNKELIINETVPNRFSPKSPDKAHLNLHINSLELGDSAVYFCASSQDTIQPQHFGDGTRLSIL.

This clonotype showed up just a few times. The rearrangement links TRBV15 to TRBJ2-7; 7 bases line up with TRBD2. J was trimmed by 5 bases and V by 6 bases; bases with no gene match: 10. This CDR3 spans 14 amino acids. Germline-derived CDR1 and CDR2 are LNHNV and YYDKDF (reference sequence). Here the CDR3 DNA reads TGTGCCACCAGTGAGGCGGGGGTGCTCCACGAGCAGTACTTC. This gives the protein CATSEAGVLHEQYF.

The CDR3 region is CSTKTGGDTQYF. The CDR3 DNA follows: TGCAGCACCAAGACAGGGGGAGATACGCAGTATTTT. The V and J genes are TRBV29-1 and TRBJ2-3, with 9 nucleotides matching TRBD1. Germline V lookup: CDR1 SQVTM, CDR2 ANQGSEA. This CDR3 is built from 12 residues. Losses at the gene ends were 8 bases for V and 5 bases for J; bases not matched to a gene: 5.

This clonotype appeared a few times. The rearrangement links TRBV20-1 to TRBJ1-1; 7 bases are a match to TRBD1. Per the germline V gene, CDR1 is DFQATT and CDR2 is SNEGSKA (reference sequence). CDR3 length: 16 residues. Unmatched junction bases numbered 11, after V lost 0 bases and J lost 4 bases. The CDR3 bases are TGCAGTGCTAGAGATACCAGACAGGGTAGCTTCACTGAAGCTTTCTTT. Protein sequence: CSARDTRQGSFTEAFF.

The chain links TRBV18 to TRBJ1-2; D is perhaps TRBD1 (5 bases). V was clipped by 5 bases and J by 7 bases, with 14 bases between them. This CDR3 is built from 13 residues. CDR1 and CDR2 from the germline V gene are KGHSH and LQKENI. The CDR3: CASSNTQGSGYTF. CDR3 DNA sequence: TGTGCCAGCTCAAACACTCAGGGCTCTGGCTACACCTTC.

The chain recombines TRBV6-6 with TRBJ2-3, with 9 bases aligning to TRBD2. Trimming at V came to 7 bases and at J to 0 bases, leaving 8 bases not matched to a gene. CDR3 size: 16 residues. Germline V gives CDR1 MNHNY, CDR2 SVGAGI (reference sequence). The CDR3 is CASKYSGGQSTDTQYF. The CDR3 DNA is TGTGCCAGCAAATATAGCGGGGGACAGAGCACAGATACGCAGTATTTT.